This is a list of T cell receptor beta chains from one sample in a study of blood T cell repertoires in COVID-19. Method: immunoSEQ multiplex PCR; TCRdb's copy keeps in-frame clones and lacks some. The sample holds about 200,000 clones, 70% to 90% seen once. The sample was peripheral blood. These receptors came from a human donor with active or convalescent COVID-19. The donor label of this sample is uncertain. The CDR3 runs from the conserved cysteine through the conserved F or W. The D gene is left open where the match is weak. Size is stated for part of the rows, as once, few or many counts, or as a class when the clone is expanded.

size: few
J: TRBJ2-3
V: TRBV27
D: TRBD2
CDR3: CASSPLGTSGAHSTQYF
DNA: TGTGCCAGCAGTCCCTTAGGGACTAGCGGAGCCCACAGTACGCAGTATTTT

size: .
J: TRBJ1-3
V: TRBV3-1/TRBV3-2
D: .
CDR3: CASSQGGSPIYF
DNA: TGTGCCAGCAGCCAAGGGGGCAGCCCCATATATTTT

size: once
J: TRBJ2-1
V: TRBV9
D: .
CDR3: CASSTKRGLSTYNEQFF
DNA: TGTGCCAGCAGCACGAAGAGGGGGTTATCGACCTACAATGAGCAGTTCTTC

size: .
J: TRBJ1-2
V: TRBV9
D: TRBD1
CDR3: CASSAGQETGGYTF
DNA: TGTGCCAGCAGCGCAGGACAGGAGACGGGAGGCTACACCTTC

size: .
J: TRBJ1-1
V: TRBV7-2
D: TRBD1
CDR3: CASSSRQGVHEAFF
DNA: TGTGCCAGCAGCTCAAGACAGGGTGTCCATGAAGCTTTCTTT

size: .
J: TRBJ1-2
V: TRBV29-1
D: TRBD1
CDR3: CSVLVRTGGGGYTF
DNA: TGCAGCGTCCTTGTCCGGACAGGGGGCGGTGGCTACACCTTC

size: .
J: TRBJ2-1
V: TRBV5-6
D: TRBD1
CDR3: CASSSERDRGKVTDEQFF
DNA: TGTGCCAGCAGCTCAGAAAGGGACAGGGGGAAAGTTACAGATGAGCAGTTCTTC

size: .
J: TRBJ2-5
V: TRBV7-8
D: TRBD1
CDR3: CASSRGTGETQYF
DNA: TGTGCCAGCAGCCGGGGGACAGGAGAGACCCAGTACTTC

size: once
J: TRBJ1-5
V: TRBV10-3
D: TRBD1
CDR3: CAISESGQGKRNQPQHF
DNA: TGTGCCATCAGTGAGTCTGGACAGGGGAAACGCAATCAGCCCCAGCATTTT

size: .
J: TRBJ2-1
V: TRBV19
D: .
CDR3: CASSIGGRTYNEQFF
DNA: TGTGCCAGTAGTATAGGGGGGCGCACCTACAATGAGCAGTTCTTC

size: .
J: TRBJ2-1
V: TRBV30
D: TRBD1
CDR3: CACISGGPGNEQFF
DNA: TGTGCCTGTATATCAGGGGGCCCGGGTAATGAGCAGTTCTTC

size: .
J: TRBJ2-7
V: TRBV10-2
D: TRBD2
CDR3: CASSSTSGITPSYEQYF
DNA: TGCGCCAGCAGCTCGACTAGCGGGATTACACCGTCCTACGAGCAGTACTTC

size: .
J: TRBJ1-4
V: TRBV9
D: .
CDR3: CASSVAGGPNEKLFF
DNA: TGTGCCAGCAGCGTAGCGGGGGGCCCTAATGAAAAACTGTTTTTT

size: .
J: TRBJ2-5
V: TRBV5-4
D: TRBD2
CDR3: CASRPGLAVSETQYF
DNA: TGTGCCAGCAGGCCGGGACTAGCGGTATCGGAGACCCAGTACTTC

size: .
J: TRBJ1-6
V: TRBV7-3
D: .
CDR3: CASSFTGLNSPLHF
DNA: TGTGCCAGCAGCTTCACGGGACTCAATTCACCCCTCCACTTT

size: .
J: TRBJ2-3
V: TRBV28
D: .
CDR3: CASSTSGDTQYF
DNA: .

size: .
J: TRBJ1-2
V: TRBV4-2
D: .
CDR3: CASSQLGGGHSYGYTF
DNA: TGTGCCAGCAGCCAGCTAGGGGGGGGGCACAGCTATGGCTACACCTTC

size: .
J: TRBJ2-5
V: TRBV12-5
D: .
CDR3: CASGLVLGGSIQETQYF
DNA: TGTGCTAGTGGTTTGGTACTCGGCGGGTCAATTCAAGAGACCCAGTACTTC

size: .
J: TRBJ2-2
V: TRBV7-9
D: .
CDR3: CASSLVRGFTGELFF
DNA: TGTGCCAGCAGCTTAGTTAGGGGATTCACCGGGGAGCTGTTTTTT

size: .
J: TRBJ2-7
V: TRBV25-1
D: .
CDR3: CASSEQSGPLDEQYF
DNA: TGTGCCAGCAGTGAGCAGAGTGGGCCCCTGGACGAGCAGTACTTC

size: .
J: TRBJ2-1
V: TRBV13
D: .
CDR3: CASSFTGKRSNEQFF
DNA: TGTGCCAGCAGCTTTACAGGGAAGCGGTCCAATGAGCAGTTCTTC

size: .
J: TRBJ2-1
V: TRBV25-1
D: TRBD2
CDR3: CASSSRGRLAVNNEQFF
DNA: TGTGCCAGCAGTTCCCGAGGTCGACTAGCGGTGAACAATGAGCAGTTCTTC

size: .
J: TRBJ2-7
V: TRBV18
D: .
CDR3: CASSKSPGSAYEQYF
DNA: TGTGCCAGCTCAAAGTCTCCGGGATCCGCCTACGAGCAGTACTTC

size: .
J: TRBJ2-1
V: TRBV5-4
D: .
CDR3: CASSPNLAESSYNEQFF
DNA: TGTGCCAGCAGCCCTAATTTAGCGGAAAGCTCCTACAATGAGCAGTTCTTC

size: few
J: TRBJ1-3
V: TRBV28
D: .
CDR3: CASSLYEIHSGNTIYF
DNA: TGTGCCAGCAGTTTATACGAGATTCACTCTGGAAACACCATATATTTT

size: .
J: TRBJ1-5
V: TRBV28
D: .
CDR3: CATGGGPQPQHF
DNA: TGTGCCACCGGCGGGGGGCCTCAGCCCCAGCATTTT

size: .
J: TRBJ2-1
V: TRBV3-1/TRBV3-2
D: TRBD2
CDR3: CASSLRGGGASNEQFF
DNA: TGTGCCAGCAGCCTAAGGGGCGGGGGGGCGAGTAATGAGCAGTTCTTC

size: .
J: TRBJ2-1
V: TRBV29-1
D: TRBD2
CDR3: CSVGGTSGQEYNEQFF
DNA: TGCAGCGTTGGAGGGACTAGCGGGCAGGAATACAATGAGCAGTTCTTC

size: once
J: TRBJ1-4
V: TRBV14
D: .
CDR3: CASSQVGSRGAFNEKLFF
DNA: TGTGCCAGCAGCCAAGTGGGGTCCCGCGGGGCCTTTAATGAAAAACTGTTTTTT

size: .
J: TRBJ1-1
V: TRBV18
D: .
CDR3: CASSLTGEIGAFF
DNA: TGTGCCAGCTCACTCACGGGGGAAATCGGAGCTTTCTTT